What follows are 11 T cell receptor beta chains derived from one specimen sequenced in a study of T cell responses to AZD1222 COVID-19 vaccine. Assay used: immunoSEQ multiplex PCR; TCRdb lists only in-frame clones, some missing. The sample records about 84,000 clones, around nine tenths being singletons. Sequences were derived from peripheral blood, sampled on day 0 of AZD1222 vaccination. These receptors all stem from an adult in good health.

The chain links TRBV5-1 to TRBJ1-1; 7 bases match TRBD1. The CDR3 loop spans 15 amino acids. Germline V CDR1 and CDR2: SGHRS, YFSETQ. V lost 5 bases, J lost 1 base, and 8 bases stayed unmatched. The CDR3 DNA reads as TGCGCCAGCAGTCGGACGACAGGGCAGAACACTGAAGCTTTCTTT. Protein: CASSRTTGQNTEAFF.

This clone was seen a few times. CDR3 loop: CASSLTGAIGELFF. For the CDR3, the DNA is TGTGCCAGCAGCTTAACTGGAGCAATCGGGGAGCTGTTTTTT. This chain links TRBV11-3 with TRBJ2-2; no clear D gene. Trimming shortened V by 2 bases and J by 7 bases, and 11 bases separated the two germline ends. Germline V CDR1 and CDR2: SGHNT, YENEEA. This CDR3 is built from 14 residues. Combining the CDR3 with reference TRBV11-3 and TRBJ2-2 gives the whole variable domain EAGVVQSPRYKIIEKKQPVAFWCNPISGHNTLYWYLQNLGQGPELLIRYENEEAVDDSQLPKDRFSAERLKGVDSTLKIQPAELGDSAVYLCASSLTGAIGELFFGEGSRLTVL.

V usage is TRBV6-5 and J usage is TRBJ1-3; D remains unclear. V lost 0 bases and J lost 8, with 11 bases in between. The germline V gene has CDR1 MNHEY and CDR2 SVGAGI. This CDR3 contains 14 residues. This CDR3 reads CASSYSSGRDTIYF. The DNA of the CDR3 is TGTGCCAGCAGTTACTCGAGCGGAAGGGACACCATATATTTT.

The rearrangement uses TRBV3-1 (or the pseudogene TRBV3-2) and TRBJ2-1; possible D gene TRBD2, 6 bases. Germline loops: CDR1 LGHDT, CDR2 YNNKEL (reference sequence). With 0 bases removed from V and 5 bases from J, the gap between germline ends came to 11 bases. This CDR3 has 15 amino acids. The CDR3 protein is CASSQDLGLHNEQFF. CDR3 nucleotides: TGTGCCAGCAGCCAAGATTTGGGACTGCACAATGAGCAGTTCTTC.

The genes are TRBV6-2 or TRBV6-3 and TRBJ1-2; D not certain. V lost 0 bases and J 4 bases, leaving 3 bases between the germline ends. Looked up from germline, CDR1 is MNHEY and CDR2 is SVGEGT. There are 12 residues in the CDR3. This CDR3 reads CASSYSGYGYTF. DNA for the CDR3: TGTGCCAGCAGTTACTCGGGCTATGGCTACACCTTC.

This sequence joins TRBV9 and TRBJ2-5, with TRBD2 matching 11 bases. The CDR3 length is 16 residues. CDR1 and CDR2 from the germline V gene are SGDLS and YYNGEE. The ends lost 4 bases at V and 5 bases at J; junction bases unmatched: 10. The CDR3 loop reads CASSIGGLAGGETQYF. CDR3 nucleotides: TGTGCCAGCAGCATAGGCGGACTAGCGGGTGGGGAGACCCAGTACTTC.

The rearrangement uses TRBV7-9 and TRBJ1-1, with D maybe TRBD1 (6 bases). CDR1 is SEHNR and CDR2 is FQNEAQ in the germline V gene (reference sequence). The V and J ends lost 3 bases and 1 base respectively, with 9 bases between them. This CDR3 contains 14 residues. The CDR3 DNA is TGTGCCAGCAGCTTGGGGGGCTCGAACACTGAAGCTTTCTTT. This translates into CASSLGGSNTEAFF.

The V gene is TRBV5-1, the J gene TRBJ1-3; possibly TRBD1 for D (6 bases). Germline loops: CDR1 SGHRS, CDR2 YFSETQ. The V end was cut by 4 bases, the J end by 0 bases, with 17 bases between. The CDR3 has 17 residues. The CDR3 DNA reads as TGCGCCAGCAGCCTGGGACTCCAAGGGGGCTCTGGAAACACCATATATTTT. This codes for CASSLGLQGGSGNTIYF. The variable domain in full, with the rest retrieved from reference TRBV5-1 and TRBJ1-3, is KAGVTQTPRYLIKTRGQQVTLSCSPISGHRSVSWYQQTPGQGLQFLFEYFSETQRNKGNFPGRFSGRQFSNSRSEMNVSTLELGDSALYLCASSLGLQGGSGNTIYFGEGSWLTVV.

CDR3 DNA: TGCGCCAGCAGCCAAGATTACAGCGGGAGTTACGAGCAGTACTTC. Translated: CASSQDYSGSYEQYF. V is TRBV4-1 and J is TRBJ2-7, with 8 nucleotides matching TRBD2. The V gene end was trimmed by 0 bases and the J gene end by 4 bases; junction bases not matched to a gene: 5. Germline V gene data show CDR1 as MGHRA and CDR2 as YSYEKL. There are 15 residues in the CDR3.

In nucleotides, the CDR3 is TGTGCCAGCAGCTCGGGGGGGCTAAACTCTGGAAACACCATATATTTT. This sequence encodes CASSSGGLNSGNTIYF. The chain recombines TRBV5-4 with TRBJ1-3, with a tentative D call TRBD1 (6 bases). V lost 3 bases and J lost 0, with 13 bases in between. This CDR3 has 16 amino acids. CDR1 is SGHNT, CDR2 YYREEE, per germline (reference sequence).

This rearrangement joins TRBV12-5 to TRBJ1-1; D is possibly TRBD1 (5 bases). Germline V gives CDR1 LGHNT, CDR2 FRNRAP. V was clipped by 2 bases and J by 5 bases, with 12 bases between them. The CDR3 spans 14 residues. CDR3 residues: CASGLSGLGTEAFF. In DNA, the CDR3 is TGTGCTAGTGGTTTGTCAGGGTTGGGGACTGAAGCTTTCTTT.